This entry describes one T cell receptor beta chain. This clone showed up just a few times. Its antigen remains unidentified. Per-base qualities were not stored, and no clone one base away is much larger. Different DNA sequences within this sample yield the same CDR3. Sequences MNHEY (CDR1) and SMNVEV (CDR2) are obtained from the germline V gene (reference sequence). CDR3 length: 13 amino acids, cysteine to phenylalanine. Left in the record is the CDR3 DNA by itself, 39 bases read in frame from the first base. The trim is 3 bases for V and 1 base for J, with a gap of 6 bases between the germline ends. The sample is drawn from a study of shared clonotypes between healthy human individuals (dated by TCRdb to the early 2020s). Study-wide context: The cohort included a few men and a couple of women between 18 and 49 years of age. Per donor, three plates each were used for CD4 naive and CD4 memory, two for CD8 naive, and one for CD8 memory. The study deeply sequenced blood TCR repertoires of about 5 healthy adults to estimate repertoire size and the extent of clonotype sharing between individuals. Different laboratories and diverse techniques were used to prepare libraries and sequence TCR repertoires, to increase sequencing depth and limit assay-specific biases. Between about 0.8 and 8.9 billion PBMCs per donor were obtained by leukapheresis. The paper's findings and limits, for the study overall: Even with the large sequencing depth, rarefaction of the sorted-subset datasets indicated that sequencing was incomplete. The small number of donors limited the genetic and exposure-history diversity represented. Larger estimated clonotype richness was generally found for naive subsets than for memory subsets. Sampling was limited to blood, and TCR repertoires in tissue likely differ from TCR repertoires in blood. Pairwise subsampling led to the expectation that sequencing depth would affect the degree of clonotype sharing among donors. Compared with non-shared clonotypes, the clonotypes found in all four sorted-subset donors had higher generation probabilities. Sharing across a few donors was observed for about 5% of naive CD4, about 3.2% of naive CD8, 2% to 2.5% of memory CD4, and roughly 0.43% of memory CD8 clonotypes.

Using the deep immunoSEQ assay, multiplex PCR amplified TCR CDR3 regions from genomic DNA. Extracted genomic DNA from each cell subset was spread evenly across all wells of several immunoSEQ 96-well plates, with each plate serving as a replicate. Each replicate PCR for sorted subsets received 150 to 250 ng genomic DNA, equal to 28,000 or so T cell genomes. Purified libraries were measured with a Qubit 3.0 fluorometer, size-checked on a Bioanalyzer 2100, and measured again with the KAPA Library Quantification kit. Every immunoSEQ 96-well plate was sequenced on a separate single-read 150-cycle Illumina NextSeq 550 flow cell. The original methods were these. Because only junctional sequences without quality scores were contained in the immunoSEQ output, filtering matching that applied to full-length reads could not be performed. To assign V/J genes and CDR3, sequences were annotated against IMGT germline references using PyIR, a Python wrapper for IgBLAST v1.9. Reads with weak V/J assignments (E-value above 1e-6), missing CDR3, stop codons, out-of-frame junctions, or ambiguous translated residues were removed. V3J clonotypes were defined by identical inferred V gene, J gene, and CDR3 amino acid sequence. Percentage overlap between repertoires was computed as shared unique clonotypes divided by the size of the smaller repertoire. RTK rarefaction, the Chao1 estimator, and Recon v2.1 estimates of unobserved clonotypes were used to assess repertoire richness. OLGA was used to compute generation probabilities for all TCRbeta clonotypes that the gDNA method yielded from a few donors. Imported from immuneACCESS, the table was reduced by TCRdb to in-frame sequences with V and J called. These copies leave out some clones; in studies compared against another copy, an unresolved V gene accounts for under half, and the cause of the remainder is not known. That table gives V, J and clone size, and the DNA gave D and trimming. In all, the sample holds about 2 million clones, and about 95% of those were seen once. The top ten constitute 1.1% of the sample.

CD8 naive samples consisted of CD45RO-negative cells that were positively selected for CCR7, yielding a CD45RA+CCR7+ population without TemRA cells. The donors were healthy, HIV-negative adults who had no recently reported acute infections or vaccinations. All donors were Caucasian adults living in Nashville, Tennessee, USA. Blood was obtained by leukapheresis, after which PBMCs were separated by Ficoll-Histopaque density gradient centrifugation and cryopreserved in liquid nitrogen vapor phase. Purity and quantity of every magnetically sorted T cell population were checked by analytical flow cytometry. From each sorted fraction, genomic DNA was isolated and quantified by UV absorbance on a Nanodrop 2000c.

This receptor was obtained from a young man in good health. Material for sequencing was naive CD8+ T cells sorted from blood. The cell subset or site label corresponds to: CD45RA+CCR7+. The chain employs TRBV27 and TRBJ1-1; TRBD1 could be the D gene, as 5 bases match. The CDR3 amino acid sequence is: CASSLGPNTEAFF. The nucleotides read TGTGCCAGCAGTTTGGGACCGAACACTGAAGCTTTCTTT.